This is a list of T cell receptor beta chains from one sample in a study of Ad26.COV2.S vaccination and SARS-CoV-2 variants. The table came from immunoSEQ multiplex PCR; TCRdb's copy has only in-frame clones and leaves some out. This table has 500,000 or so clones, approximately 92% appearing once. Source: peripheral blood, taken in a trial of Ad26.COV2.S vaccine versus placebo. Receptors were obtained from a person between 18 and 60 years old who received the Ad26.COV2.S COVID-19 vaccine or a placebo. CDR3s include the opening cysteine and the closing phenylalanine or tryptophan. A D gene is named only where the DNA matches it firmly. Clone size appears in some rows only: once, few, many, or a class for an expanded clone.

clone_size	cdr3_length	d_call	v_call	j_call	cdr3_aa	cdr3_nt
.	15	TRBD1	TRBV11-3	TRBJ1-2	CASSSDRGRSYGYTF	TGTGCCAGCAGCTCTGACAGGGGCCGGAGCTATGGCTACACCTTC
.	15	.	TRBV24-1	TRBJ2-2	CATSTGTTNTGELFF	TGTGCCACCAGTACCGGGACAACGAACACCGGGGAGCTGTTTTTT
.	16	.	TRBV19	TRBJ1-2	CASSIGAGLVGYGYTF	TGTGCCAGTAGTATAGGGGCAGGTCTCGTCGGCTATGGCTACACCTTC
.	15	.	TRBV7-9	TRBJ2-7	CASSSTSRGSYEQYF	TGTGCCAGCAGCTCTACTAGCCGTGGTTCCTACGAGCAGTACTTC
.	16	.	TRBV9	TRBJ1-1	CASSPRGGQVNTEAFF	TGTGCCAGCAGCCCCCGAGGGGGTCAGGTGAACACTGAAGCTTTCTTT
once	13	.	TRBV7-2	TRBJ1-1	CASSKQGRTEAFF	TGTGCCAGCAGCAAGCAGGGTAGGACTGAAGCTTTCTTT
.	14	.	TRBV6-5	TRBJ2-7	CASTRTSVRDEQYF	TGTGCCAGCACCCGGACTTCCGTGCGCGACGAGCAGTACTTC
once	11	.	TRBV29-1	TRBJ2-3	CGTDGTDTQYF	TGCGGAACGGACGGCACAGATACGCAGTATTTT
once	17	TRBD2	TRBV5-1	TRBJ2-3	CASSRPQSGDSVDTQYF	TGCGCCAGCAGCCGACCTCAAAGCGGGGATTCGGTGGATACGCAGTATTTT
.	15	.	TRBV7-9	TRBJ1-2	CASSLIPGDTYGYTF	TGTGCCAGCAGCTTAATCCCGGGGGATACCTATGGCTACACCTTC
.	13	.	TRBV7-9	TRBJ2-4	CASSFDWKNIQYF	TGTGCCAGCAGCTTCGACTGGAAAAACATTCAGTACTTC
once	13	.	TRBV29-1	TRBJ1-4	CSVESGGEKKLFF	TGCAGCGTTGAAAGTGGGGGAGAGAAAAAACTGTTTTTT
.	13	.	TRBV28	TRBJ2-2	CASSLLRAGELFF	TGTGCCAGCAGTTTATTACGCGCCGGGGAGCTGTTTTTT
.	15	TRBD1	TRBV7-2	TRBJ1-1	CASSFRTGRMSEAFF	TGTGCCAGCAGTTTTCGGACAGGAAGAATGTCTGAAGCTTTCTTT
.	14	.	TRBV7-3	TRBJ2-3	CASSLTGSTDTQYF	TGTGCCAGCAGCTTGACAGGTAGCACAGATACGCAGTATTTT
.	15	.	TRBV28	TRBJ2-7	CASTSQSKGTYEQYF	TGTGCCAGCACCTCCCAAAGCAAGGGGACCTACGAGCAGTACTTC
.	13	.	TRBV12-3/TRBV12-4	TRBJ1-5	CASSFSSNQPQHF	TGTGCCAGCAGTTTTAGCAGCAATCAGCCCCAGCATTTT
.	13	.	TRBV24-1	TRBJ2-5	CATSERGRETQYF	TGTGCCACCAGTGAACGGGGACGGGAGACCCAGTACTTC
.	12	.	TRBV19	TRBJ1-5	CASSRGSQPQHF	TGTGCCAGTAGCAGGGGCAGCCAGCCCCAGCATTTT
.	15	TRBD1	TRBV13	TRBJ2-7	CASSLHGQGSYEQYF	TGTGCCAGCAGCTTACACGGACAGGGGTCCTACGAGCAGTACTTC
.	14	TRBD1	TRBV2	TRBJ1-2	CASSSRQGAYGYTF	TGTGCCAGCAGTTCCCGACAGGGGGCCTATGGCTACACCTTC
.	12	.	TRBV27	TRBJ2-7	CATGLLRDEQYF	TGTGCCACCGGATTACTGCGGGACGAGCAGTACTTC
.	16	TRBD1	TRBV19	TRBJ1-6	CASSILGQGSGSPLHF	TGTGCCAGTAGTATCTTGGGACAGGGATCGGGGTCACCCCTCCACTTT
.	13	.	TRBV5-1	TRBJ1-4	CASSLGIREKLFF	TGCGCCAGCAGCTTGGGAATTCGGGAAAAACTGTTTTTT